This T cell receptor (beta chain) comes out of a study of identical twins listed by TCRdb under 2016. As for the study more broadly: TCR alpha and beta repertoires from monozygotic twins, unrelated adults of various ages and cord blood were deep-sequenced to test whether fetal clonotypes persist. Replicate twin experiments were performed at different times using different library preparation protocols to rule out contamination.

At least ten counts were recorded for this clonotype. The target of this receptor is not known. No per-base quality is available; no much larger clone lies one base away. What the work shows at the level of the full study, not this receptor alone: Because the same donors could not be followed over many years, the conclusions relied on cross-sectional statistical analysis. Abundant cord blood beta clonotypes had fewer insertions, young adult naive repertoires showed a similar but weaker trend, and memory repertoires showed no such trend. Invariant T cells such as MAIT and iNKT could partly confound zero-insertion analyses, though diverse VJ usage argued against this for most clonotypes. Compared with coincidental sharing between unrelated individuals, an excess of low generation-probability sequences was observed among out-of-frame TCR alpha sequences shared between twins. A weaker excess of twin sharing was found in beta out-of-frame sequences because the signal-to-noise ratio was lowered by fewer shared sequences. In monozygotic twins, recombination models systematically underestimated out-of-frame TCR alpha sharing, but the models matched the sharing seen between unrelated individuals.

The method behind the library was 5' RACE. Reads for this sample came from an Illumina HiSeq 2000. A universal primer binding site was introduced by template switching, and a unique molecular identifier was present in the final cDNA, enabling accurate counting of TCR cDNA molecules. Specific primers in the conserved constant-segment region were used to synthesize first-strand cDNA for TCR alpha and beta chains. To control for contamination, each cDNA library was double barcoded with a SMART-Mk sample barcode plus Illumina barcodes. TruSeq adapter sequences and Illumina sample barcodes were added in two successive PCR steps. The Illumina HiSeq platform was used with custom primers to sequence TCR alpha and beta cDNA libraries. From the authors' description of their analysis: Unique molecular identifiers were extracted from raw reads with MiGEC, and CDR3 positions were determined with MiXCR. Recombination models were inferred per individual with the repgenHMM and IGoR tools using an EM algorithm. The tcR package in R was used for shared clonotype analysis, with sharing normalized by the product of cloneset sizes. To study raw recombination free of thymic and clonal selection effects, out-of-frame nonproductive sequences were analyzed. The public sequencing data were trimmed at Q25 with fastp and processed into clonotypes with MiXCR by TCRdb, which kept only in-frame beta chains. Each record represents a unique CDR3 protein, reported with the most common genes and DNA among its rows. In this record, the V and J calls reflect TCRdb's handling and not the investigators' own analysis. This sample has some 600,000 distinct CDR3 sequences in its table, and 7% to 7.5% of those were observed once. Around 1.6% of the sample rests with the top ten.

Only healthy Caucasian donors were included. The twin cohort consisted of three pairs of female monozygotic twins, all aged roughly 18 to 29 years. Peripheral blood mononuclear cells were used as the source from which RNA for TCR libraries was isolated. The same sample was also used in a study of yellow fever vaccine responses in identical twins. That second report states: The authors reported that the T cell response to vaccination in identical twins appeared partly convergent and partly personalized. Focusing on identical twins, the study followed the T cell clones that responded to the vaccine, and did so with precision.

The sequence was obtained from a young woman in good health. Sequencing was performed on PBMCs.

The DNA sequence is given as TGTGCCAGCAGCGTTAAAGGGGTAGCGGAGGGATCCTACAATGAGCAGTTCTTC. Translated, this is CASSVKGVAEGSYNEQFF. This chain joins TRBV7-6 to TRBJ2-1; the D segment could be TRBD2, given 6 matching bases. Per the germline V gene, SGHVS is the CDR1 and FNYEAQ is the CDR2. V is shortened by 5 bases, J by 1 base, and the region joining them spans 21 bases. CDR3 length: 18 amino acids, cysteine to phenylalanine. Just the 54-base CDR3 DNA is kept, in frame starting at base 1.